Shown below are 20 T cell receptor beta chains from a single sample sequenced in a study of early T cells in non-severe SARS-CoV-2 infection. Each CDR3 protein is one row after TCRdb ran MiXCR on the 5' RACE reads. The table includes about 60,000 distinct CDR3 sequences, over 9.5% detected once. The sample was whole blood. The receptors stem from an adult who was a healthcare worker with PCR-confirmed SARS-CoV-2 infection or an uninfected control (not recorded which).

This clonotype has only a few counts. The chain joins TRBV20-1 to TRBJ1-4; D possibly corresponds to TRBD1 (6 bases). The CDR3 totals 17 residues. The V end was cut by 0 bases, the J end by 10 bases, with 24 bases between. CDR1 is DFQATT and CDR2 is SNEGSKA in the germline V gene (reference sequence). This CDR3 reads CSARDQIQGNDVGKLFF. In DNA form, the CDR3 reads TGCAGTGCTAGAGATCAAATCCAGGGGAACGATGTAGGAAAACTGTTTTTT.

This clonotype was seen many times. The chain links TRBV12-3 or TRBV12-4 to TRBJ1-5; D uncertain. V was cut by 7 bases and J by 6 bases, with 16 bases left in between. The CDR3 runs to 14 residues. The CDR3 nucleotides are TGTGCCAGCACGGGGTCCGCGCCGGGTCAGCCCCAGCATTTT. Amino acids: CASTGSAPGQPQHF.

This chain joins TRBV29-1 and TRBJ1-5; 7 bases match TRBD1. The CDR3 is 13 residues long. Germline CDR1 reads SQVTM; CDR2 reads ANQGSEA. Trimming at V came to 6 bases and at J to 7 bases, leaving 9 bases not matched to a gene. In nucleotides, the CDR3 is TGCAGCGTCGGGGTAGGGGGCGAACAGCCCCAGCATTTT. The encoded protein is CSVGVGGEQPQHF.

The rearrangement uses TRBV7-9 and TRBJ2-4; D possibly corresponds to TRBD1 (5 bases). V was trimmed by 1 base and J by 1 base, leaving 11 bases between them. Germline-derived CDR1 and CDR2 are SEHNR and FQNEAQ (reference sequence). This CDR3 has 16 residues. The CDR3 coding sequence is TGTGCCAGCAGCTTAGAGTCCCCAGGGGCCAAAAACATTCAGTACTTC. It is translated as CASSLESPGAKNIQYF.

The table lists this clonotype with a few counts. The chain couples TRBV20-1 to TRBJ2-1, with no clear D. The CDR3 runs 15 residues. Looked up from germline, CDR1 is DFQATT and CDR2 is SNEGSKA (reference sequence). Trimming cost V 0 bases and J 4 bases, with 13 bases left between them. The CDR3 DNA follows: TGCAGTGCTAGAGATCTTGGGGATAATTACAATGAGCAGTTCTTC. It translates to CSARDLGDNYNEQFF.

This chain joins TRBV25-1 and TRBJ2-2, with D unclear. The CDR3 has 15 residues. Germline V gene data show CDR1 as MGHDK and CDR2 as SYGVNS. Trimming removed 3 bases at V and 4 bases at J, with 12 bases between. The DNA for the CDR3 is TGTGCCAGCAGTGAGTCGGGCACCTTCACCGGGGAGCTGTTTTTT. Its protein is CASSESGTFTGELFF. The variable domain in full, completed from reference TRBV25-1 and TRBJ2-2, reads EADIYQTPRYLVIGTGKKITLECSQTMGHDKMYWYQQDPGMELHLIHYSYGVNSTEKGDLSSESTVSRIRTEHFPLTLESARPSHTSQYLCASSESGTFTGELFFGEGSRLTVL.

V and J are TRBV29-1 and TRBJ2-7; 7 bases align to TRBD2. CDR1 is SQVTM, CDR2 ANQGSEA, per germline. Trimming took 6 bases from V and 0 from J; bases not matched to a gene: 2. CDR3 length equals 12 residues. The DNA of the CDR3 is TGCAGCGTAGGGAGGGGCTCCTACGAGCAGTACTTC. Translated, it gives CSVGRGSYEQYF.

The chain links TRBV5-1 to TRBJ2-5, with D uncertain. This CDR3 is 12 amino acids long. V was shortened by 4 bases and J by 1 base, with 5 bases between the two germline ends. CDR1 SGHRS and CDR2 YFSETQ come from the germline V gene. The CDR3 loop reads CASSKGQETQYF. The CDR3 DNA reads TGCGCCAGCAGCAAGGGCCAAGAGACCCAGTACTTC.

This clonotype has just a few counts. This sequence joins TRBV20-1 and TRBJ1-1; D may be TRBD1 (6 bases). The V and J ends lost 3 bases and 5 bases respectively, with 13 bases between them. This CDR3 is built from 13 residues. Germline CDR1 and CDR2: DFQATT and SNEGSKA (reference sequence). DNA of the CDR3: TGCAGTGCTAGTAGGGGGATCGGGACTGAAGCTTTCTTT. This translates into CSASRGIGTEAFF.

This clonotype was detected ten times or more. The chain uses TRBV7-2 and TRBJ2-7; the D is unclear. V lost 3 bases and J 1 base, leaving 7 bases between the germline ends. The CDR3 spans 13 residues. Germline-derived CDR1 and CDR2 are SGHTA and FQGNSA. The CDR3 sequence is CASSLYGSYEQYF. Here the CDR3 DNA reads TGTGCCAGCAGCTTGTACGGGTCCTACGAGCAGTACTTC.

This sequence joins TRBV20-1 and TRBJ1-5, with a possible D match to TRBD1 (5 bases). CDR1 and CDR2 (germline): DFQATT, SNEGSKA (reference sequence). Trimming stripped 0 bases from V and 5 bases from J, with 11 bases between. The CDR3 consists of 14 residues. This CDR3 reads CSARDWVGDQPQHF. CDR3 coding DNA: TGCAGTGCTAGAGATTGGGTGGGGGATCAGCCCCAGCATTTT.

This clonotype was found a few times. The V call is TRBV28, the J call TRBJ2-3; 7 bases line up with TRBD1. Germline CDR1 reads MDHEN; CDR2 reads SYDVKM. This CDR3 has 17 residues. The V gene end was trimmed by 5 bases and the J gene end by 0 bases; junction bases not matched to a gene: 11. CDR3 bases: TGTGCCAGCAGTACCCCCCGTCCGGACAGGAGCACAGATACGCAGTATTTT. Encoded protein: CASSTPRPDRSTDTQYF.

This clonotype was counted only a few times. The J gene is TRBJ1-4, the V gene TRBV4-1; D gene ambiguous. Trimming pared 0 bases from V and 3 bases from J, leaving 8 bases between. This CDR3 is 15 amino acids long. Germline-derived CDR1 and CDR2 are MGHRA and YSYEKL. CDR3 loop: CASSQDRGANEKLFF. CDR3 in DNA: TGCGCCAGCAGCCAAGATCGAGGAGCTAATGAAAAACTGTTTTTT.

V gene TRBV29-1 combines with J gene TRBJ2-5; D possibly corresponds to TRBD2 (6 bases). The CDR3 has 11 amino acids. From germline, CDR1 is SQVTM and CDR2 ANQGSEA. Trimming stripped 6 bases from V and 6 bases from J, with 11 bases between. CDR3: CSVGGGQTQYF. CDR3 sequence (DNA): TGCAGCGTGGGAGGCGGGCAGACCCAGTACTTC.

This clonotype was seen more than once but under ten times. The chain carries TRBV11-2 and TRBJ2-7; D is perhaps TRBD2 (7 bases). The CDR3 is 15 residues long. The ends were cut back, 7 bases at V and 0 bases at J, with 16 bases in the middle. Germline CDR1 is SGHAT and CDR2 is FQNNGV. The CDR3 region has the DNA TGTGCCAGCATCCGGGGGGCCCTTAGCTCCTACGAGCAGTACTTC. Translating gives CASIRGALSSYEQYF.

This clonotype was recorded a few times. The chain is built from TRBV6-5 and TRBJ2-3, with 9 bases that match TRBD2. J lost 0 bases, V lost 4 bases, and 5 bases had no gene match. This CDR3 spans 16 amino acids. Germline V CDR1 and CDR2: MNHEY, SVGAGI. CDR3 region: CASSWSGRTSTDTQYF. The CDR3 bases are TGTGCCAGCAGTTGGAGCGGGAGGACTAGCACAGATACGCAGTATTTT.

A few counts support this clonotype. The chain's CDR3 is CASNPGSLVETQYF. The CDR3 DNA reads as TGTGCCAGCAACCCGGGCTCCCTTGTAGAGACCCAGTACTTC. The rearrangement links TRBV25-1 to TRBJ2-5; the D is unclear. The CDR3 totals 14 residues. Trimming took 7 bases from V and 4 from J, leaving 16 bases between them. From germline, CDR1 is MGHDK and CDR2 SYGVNS.

This clonotype has only a few counts. This chain joins TRBV29-1 and TRBJ2-3, with TRBD2 identical over 8 bases. The CDR3 runs 13 residues. V was clipped by 8 bases and J by 1 base; unmatched bases: 5. The germline gives CDR1 SQVTM, CDR2 ANQGSEA. The CDR3 spells CSSRGLGTDTQYF. The CDR3 DNA follows: TGCAGCTCCCGGGGACTAGGCACAGATACGCAGTATTTT.

The chain joins TRBV25-1 to TRBJ2-2; D is unresolved. The CDR3 is 14 residues long. Trimming pared 0 bases from V and 5 bases from J, leaving 7 bases between. Germline V CDR1 and CDR2: MGHDK, SYGVNS. In nucleotides, the CDR3 is TGTGCCAGCAGTGAATATTTAGAAACCGGGGAGCTGTTTTTT. It encodes CASSEYLETGELFF.

This clonotype was picked up many times. J is TRBJ2-7 and V is TRBV5-1; D possibly corresponds to TRBD1 (5 bases). The CDR3 covers 15 residues. V was pared by 4 bases and J by 2 bases, with 16 bases between. In germline, CDR1 is SGHRS, CDR2 YFSETQ. Here the CDR3 DNA reads TGCGCCAGCAGCCCAATAATGACAGCACCCTACGAGCAGTACTTC. Amino acids: CASSPIMTAPYEQYF.